A selection of T cell receptor beta chains follows, all from one sample in a study of blood T cell repertoires in COVID-19. Only in-frame clones appear in the TCRdb table, and some are missing; sequencing was by immunoSEQ multiplex PCR. This table has some 320,000 clones, about nine tenths appearing once. Sequencing used PBMCs or T cells enriched from blood (not recorded which). The receptors were gathered from a man aged 55 to 69 who had recovered from COVID-19. CDR3s include the opening cysteine and the closing phenylalanine or tryptophan.

V gene	J gene	CDR3 protein
TRBV27	TRBJ1-2	CASSRGTGGGYGYTF
TRBV6-6	TRBJ2-1	CASSYPTGTGGNEQFF
TRBV18	TRBJ1-6	CASSPRTGGSYNSPLHF
TRBV18	TRBJ2-7	CASSTDSYEQYF
TRBV7-3	TRBJ2-2	CASSLGQHTGELFF
TRBV12-3/TRBV12-4	TRBJ1-1	CASRPDRATEAFF
TRBV11-2	TRBJ2-1	CASSFRNEQFF
TRBV5-1	TRBJ1-1	CASSLGPENTEAFF
TRBV11-3	TRBJ2-1	CASSRRQGNNEQFF
TRBV28	TRBJ2-5	CASSLGTSGSQETQYF
TRBV12-3/TRBV12-4	TRBJ2-7	CASSPRGPYEQYF
TRBV20-1	TRBJ2-1	CSASMAGGPKNEQFF
TRBV19	TRBJ1-5	CASSRRQDSNQPQHF
TRBV7-7	TRBJ2-1	CASSFGTGVAEQFF
TRBV18	TRBJ2-7	CASSPLARVREQYF
TRBV19	TRBJ2-7	CASSPGFTYEQYF
TRBV6-5	TRBJ1-5	CASSEGQADQPQHF
TRBV5-4	TRBJ1-6	CASRREQNSPLHF
TRBV9	TRBJ2-3	CASSVGASGYTDTQYF
TRBV27	TRBJ1-5	CASSHTYSNQPQHF
TRBV6-5	TRBJ1-1	CASSPLQGRNTEAFF
TRBV19	TRBJ1-3	CASSIQGIAGNTIYF
TRBV19	TRBJ1-1	CASSSNGVARRVDTEAFF
TRBV3-1/TRBV3-2	TRBJ2-7	CASSQGQENYEQYF